This T cell receptor beta chain appears in the sequencing data of a study of blood T cell repertoires in COVID-19. Whole-study context: Samples came from the United States, Italy and Spain, spanning acute and convalescent COVID-19.

This clone was seen a single time. Germline CDR1 MNHEY, CDR2 SVGAGI. J gave up 4 bases and V 6 bases, and 3 bases lay outside the gene matches. CDR3 length equals 14 residues. The table came from immunoSEQ multiplex PCR; TCRdb's copy has only in-frame clones and leaves some out. The table has some 40,000 clones, about 88% seen once; the top ten hold about 32%. Material for sequencing was peripheral blood. This sequence joins TRBV6-5 and TRBJ2-1, with 10 positions matching TRBD1. This TCR came from a man aged 65 to 79 with active COVID-19. This CDR3 is CASRGTGAYNEQFF. The CDR3 DNA reads as TGTGCCAGCAGGGGGACAGGGGCGTACAATGAGCAGTTCTTC.